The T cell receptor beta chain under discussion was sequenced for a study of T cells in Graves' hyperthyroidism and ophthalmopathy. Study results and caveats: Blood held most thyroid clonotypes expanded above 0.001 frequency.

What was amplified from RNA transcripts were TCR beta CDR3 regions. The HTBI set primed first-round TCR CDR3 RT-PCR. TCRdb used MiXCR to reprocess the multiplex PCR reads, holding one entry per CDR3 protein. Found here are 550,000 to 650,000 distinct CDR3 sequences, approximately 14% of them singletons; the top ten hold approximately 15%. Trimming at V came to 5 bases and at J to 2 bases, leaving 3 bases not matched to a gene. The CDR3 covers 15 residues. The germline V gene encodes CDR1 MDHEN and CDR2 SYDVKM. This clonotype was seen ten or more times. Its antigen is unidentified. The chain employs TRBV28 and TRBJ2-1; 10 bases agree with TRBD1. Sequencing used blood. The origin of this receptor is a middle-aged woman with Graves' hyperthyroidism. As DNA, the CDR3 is TGTGCCAGCAGTACCGGGACAGGGGCCTACAATGAGCAGTTCTTC. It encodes CASSTGTGAYNEQFF. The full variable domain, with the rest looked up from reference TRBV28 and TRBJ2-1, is DVKVTQSSRYLVKRTGEKVFLECVQDMDHENMFWYRQDPGLGLRLIYFSYDVKMKEKGDIPEGYSVSREKKERFSLILESASTNQTSMYLCASSTGTGAYNEQFFGPGTRLTVL.